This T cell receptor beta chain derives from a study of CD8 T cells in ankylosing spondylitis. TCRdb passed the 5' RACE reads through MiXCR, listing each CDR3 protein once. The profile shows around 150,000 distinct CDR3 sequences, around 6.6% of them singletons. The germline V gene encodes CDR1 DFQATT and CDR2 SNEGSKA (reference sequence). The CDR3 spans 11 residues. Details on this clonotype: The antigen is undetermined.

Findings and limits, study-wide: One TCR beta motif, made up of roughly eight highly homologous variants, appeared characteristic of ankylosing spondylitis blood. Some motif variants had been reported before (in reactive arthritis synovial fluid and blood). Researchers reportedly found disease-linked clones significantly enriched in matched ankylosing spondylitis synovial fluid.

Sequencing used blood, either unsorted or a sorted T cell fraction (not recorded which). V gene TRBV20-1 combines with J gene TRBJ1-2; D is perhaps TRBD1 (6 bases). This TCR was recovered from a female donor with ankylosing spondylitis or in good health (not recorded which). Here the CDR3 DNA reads TGCTTCGGCGGCGGGGGGCCGGGCTACACCTTC. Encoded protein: CFGGGGPGYTF.